The 25 T cell receptor beta chains presented below share a single source sample, sequenced in a study of T cell repertoires in cytomegalovirus infection. TCRdb fed the reads into MiXCR, producing one record per CDR3 protein. The sample has about 260,000 distinct CDR3 sequences; roughly 15% are singletons. Specimen: PBMCs. These receptor sequences come from a human donor in good health (CMV status not recorded). Some clones in this sample may be carry-over from other donors' samples.

Only a few counts were recorded for this clonotype. The gene calls are TRBV27 and TRBJ2-7; 11 bases fit TRBD2. The germline V gene has CDR1 MNHEY and CDR2 SMNVEV (reference sequence). The CDR3 extends over 16 amino acids. J lost 2 bases, V lost 5 bases, and 8 bases had no gene match. The CDR3 DNA sequence: TGTGCCAGCAGTCCAGACGGGACTAGCGGAACCTACGAGCAGTACTTC. It specifies CASSPDGTSGTYEQYF.

This clonotype was detected a few times. In nucleotides, the CDR3 is TGCAGCGTTGAAGGGGTGGATGGCTACACCTTC. Translating it yields CSVEGVDGYTF. V usage is TRBV29-1 and J usage is TRBJ1-2; D is unclear. Looked up from germline, CDR1 is SQVTM and CDR2 is ANQGSEA. V was shortened by 1 base and J by 6 bases, with 6 bases between the two germline ends. The CDR3 totals 11 residues.

The chain is built from TRBV5-4 and TRBJ2-1; the D gene is possibly TRBD1 (5 bases). Per germline, CDR1 SGHNT and CDR2 YYREEE (reference sequence). This CDR3 is 15 amino acids long. Trimming cost V 5 bases and J 4 bases, with 16 bases left between them. CDR3 residues: CASSQDSPPYNEQFF. As DNA, the CDR3 is TGTGCCAGCAGTCAAGACAGCCCTCCATACAATGAGCAGTTCTTC.

The chain couples TRBV7-9 to TRBJ2-2; the D gene is possibly TRBD1 (5 bases). V lost 6 bases and J 1 base, leaving 9 bases between the germline ends. Germline assignment: CDR1 SEHNR and CDR2 FQNEAQ (reference sequence). The CDR3 extends over 14 amino acids. CDR3 region: CASRDTENTGELFF. In DNA, the CDR3 is TGTGCCAGCAGGGACACAGAGAACACCGGGGAGCTGTTTTTT.

This clonotype has ten or more counts. CDR3 in amino acids: CASSARTAFNEKLFF. In DNA, the CDR3 is TGTGCCAGCAGTGCGCGGACAGCTTTTAATGAAAAACTGTTTTTT. V gene TRBV28 combines with J gene TRBJ1-4, with D possibly TRBD1 on 6 matching bases. Trimming removed 5 bases at V and 4 bases at J, with 14 bases between. Germline lookup yields CDR1 MDHEN and CDR2 SYDVKM. This CDR3 comprises 15 residues. The whole variable domain, filled in from reference TRBV28 and TRBJ1-4, reads DVKVTQSSRYLVKRTGEKVFLECVQDMDHENMFWYRQDPGLGLRLIYFSYDVKMKEKGDIPEGYSVSREKKERFSLILESASTNQTSMYLCASSARTAFNEKLFFGSGTQLSVL.

The chain recombines TRBV29-1 with TRBJ1-1, with 12 bases lining up with TRBD1. Trimming took 7 bases from V and 5 from J; bases not matched to a gene: 5. This CDR3 region has 13 residues. Germline CDR1 is SQVTM and CDR2 is ANQGSEA. Written as DNA, the CDR3 is TGCAGCGCTGGGACAGGGGGCGGAACTGAAGCTTTCTTT. It specifies CSAGTGGGTEAFF.

The rearrangement links TRBV19 to TRBJ2-7, with D possibly being TRBD2 (5 bases). The germline gives CDR1 LNHDA, CDR2 SQIVND (reference sequence). The ends were cut back, 11 bases at V and 0 bases at J, with 20 bases in the middle. CDR3 length equals 15 residues. CDR3 DNA: TGTGCCCGTACTCCTTCGAGGGAGAGCTCCTACGAGCAGTACTTC. This codes for CARTPSRESSYEQYF.

Only one count was recorded for this clonotype. V is TRBV29-1 and J is TRBJ1-1; TRBD1 matches 8 bases. Germline CDR1 is SQVTM and CDR2 is ANQGSEA. The trim removed 5 bases at V and 5 bases at J, leaving 4 bases unmatched. The CDR3 consists of 12 residues. The CDR3 loop is CSVYRGMTEAFF. CDR3 nucleotides: TGCAGCGTTTACAGGGGGATGACTGAAGCTTTCTTT.

This clonotype has ten or more counts. The chain couples TRBV7-8 to TRBJ2-7, with 8 bases that match TRBD2. The germline V gene has CDR1 SGHVS and CDR2 FQNEAQ. The CDR3 runs 15 residues. V was pared by 3 bases and J by 5 bases, with 9 bases of the junction left unmatched. The CDR3 region is CASSFYRGGRDEQYF. The CDR3 DNA reads as TGTGCCAGCAGCTTTTACCGGGGGGGCCGGGACGAGCAGTACTTC.

This clonotype appeared many times. The rearrangement joins TRBV7-9 to TRBJ2-2, with D unresolved. V lost 8 bases, J lost 0 bases, and 7 bases lay in between. The CDR3 totals 13 residues. Germline V lookup: CDR1 SEHNR, CDR2 FQNEAQ (reference sequence). CDR3 sequence: CASGVANTGELFF. In nucleotides, the CDR3 is TGTGCCAGCGGCGTAGCGAACACCGGGGAGCTGTTTTTT.

This clonotype was seen repeatedly, ten times or more. The chain is built from TRBV7-9 and TRBJ1-2; TRBD1 agrees at 7 bases. The germline gives CDR1 SEHNR, CDR2 FQNEAQ (reference sequence). This CDR3 contains 15 residues. After removal of 5 bases from V and 7 bases from J, the junction contained 13 bases not matched to a gene. CDR3 in amino acids: CASSAGQSVNGGYTF. The CDR3 coding sequence is TGTGCCAGCAGCGCGGGACAGTCAGTGAATGGTGGCTACACCTTC.

This clonotype was counted ten times or more. V and J are TRBV6-1 and TRBJ1-2, with D possibly matching TRBD1 (6 bases). The ends were cut back, 6 bases at V and 2 bases at J, with 13 bases in the middle. This CDR3 spans 14 amino acids. Germline V lookup: CDR1 MNHNS, CDR2 SASEGT. In DNA, the CDR3 is TGTGCCAGCAGCACGGGACAAATCAACTATGGCTACACCTTC. Encoded protein: CASSTGQINYGYTF.

The V and J genes are TRBV20-1 and TRBJ1-1, with 7 bases aligning to TRBD1. From germline, CDR1 is DFQATT and CDR2 SNEGSKA (reference sequence). V was pared by 5 bases and J by 12 bases, with 9 bases of the junction left unmatched. This CDR3 region has 11 residues. The CDR3 DNA follows: TGCAGTGCTTCACAGGGGTCTTGGCCTTTCTTT. Translation gives CSASQGSWPFF.

Many counts were recorded for this clonotype. V is TRBV24-1 and J is TRBJ2-1; D not certain. Germline V gives CDR1 KGHDR, CDR2 SFDVKD. The CDR3 consists of 14 residues. Trimming cost V 4 bases and J 5 bases, with 11 bases left between them. CDR3 loop: CATSEAGFHNEQFF. CDR3 bases: TGTGCCACCAGTGAGGCCGGGTTTCACAATGAGCAGTTCTTC.

This clonotype was seen repeatedly, ten times or more. V is TRBV10-3 and J is TRBJ2-2, with D possibly being TRBD1 (6 bases). This CDR3 spans 12 amino acids. CDR1 is ENHRY and CDR2 is SYGVKD in the germline V gene. Trimming took 11 bases from V and 5 from J, leaving 12 bases between them. In nucleotides, the CDR3 is TGTGCCGCCGCAGGGGAAACCGGGGAGCTGTTTTTT. Its protein product is CAAAGETGELFF.

This clonotype showed up many times. The chain couples TRBV7-2 to TRBJ1-1; D perhaps matches TRBD1 (5 bases). The V and J ends lost 3 bases and 8 bases respectively, with 10 bases between them. Germline V CDR1 and CDR2: SGHTA, FQGNSA. CDR3 length: 12 amino acids. For the CDR3, the DNA is TGTGCCAGCAGCTTTTCAGGGTTGGAAGCTTTCTTT. It codes for CASSFSGLEAFF. Together with reference TRBV7-2 and TRBJ1-1, the CDR3 gives the full variable domain: GAGVSQSPSNKVTEKGKDVELRCDPISGHTALYWYRQSLGQGLEFLIYFQGNSAPDKSGLPSDRFSAERTGGSVSTLTIQRTQQEDSAVYLCASSFSGLEAFFGQGTRLTVV.

The chain combines TRBV29-1 with TRBJ1-1; D uncertain. CDR1 and CDR2 from the germline V gene are SQVTM and ANQGSEA. Trimming shortened V by 3 bases and J by 7 bases, and 3 bases separated the two germline ends. CDR3 length equals 9 residues. CDR3 amino acids: CSVDGEAFF. The CDR3 DNA reads as TGCAGCGTTGATGGTGAAGCTTTCTTT.

This clonotype was detected only a few times. V gene TRBV20-1 combines with J gene TRBJ1-6, with a possible D match to TRBD1 (6 bases). There are 12 residues in the CDR3. The V end lost 5 bases, the J end lost 4 bases, and 6 bases lay between the germline ends. The germline gives CDR1 DFQATT, CDR2 SNEGSKA (reference sequence). The CDR3 sequence: CSAGQYNSPLHF. CDR3 nucleotides: TGCAGTGCTGGACAGTATAATTCACCCCTCCACTTT.

Concerning this clonotype itself: This clone may be a read error of a much larger clone one base away. V gene TRBV28 combines with J gene TRBJ1-3; no definite D call. This CDR3 is 14 amino acids long. The V end was cut by 5 bases, the J end by 4 bases, with 12 bases between. Germline CDR1 is MDHEN and CDR2 is SYDVKM. The CDR3, as DNA: TGTGCCAGCAGTGCGGCAAGGGCAGGAAACACCATATATTTT. Translated: CASSAARAGNTIYF.

The rearrangement links TRBV7-6 to TRBJ2-1; D possibly corresponds to TRBD2 (6 bases). Per germline, CDR1 SGHVS and CDR2 FNYEAQ. This CDR3 is 14 amino acids long. V was shortened by 1 base and J by 8 bases, with 12 bases between the two germline ends. CDR3 sequence reads: CASSLGWREDEQFF. DNA of the CDR3: TGTGCCAGCAGCTTAGGGTGGAGGGAGGATGAGCAGTTCTTC.

In its sample, this clonotype was seen once. V is TRBV29-1 and J is TRBJ2-2, with D possibly being TRBD1 (5 bases). The V and J ends lost 6 bases and 0 bases respectively, with 14 bases between them. CDR3 length: 15 residues. Germline V gene data show CDR1 as SQVTM and CDR2 as ANQGSEA. The CDR3 loop reads CSVTLGAANTGELFF. The CDR3 nucleotides are TGCAGCGTCACCTTAGGGGCAGCGAACACCGGGGAGCTGTTTTTT.

This clonotype showed up just a few times. This chain joins TRBV19 and TRBJ1-2; no clear D gene. Germline V gene data show CDR1 as LNHDA and CDR2 as SQIVND (reference sequence). This CDR3 comprises 11 residues. Between the trimmed V and J ends, which lost 5 bases and 6 bases, there was a span of 7 bases. The CDR3 region is CASSERNGYTF. The CDR3 bases are TGTGCCAGTAGTGAAAGAAATGGCTACACCTTC.

CDR3 sequence: CASSLRDRGPENIQYF. CDR3 nucleotide sequence: TGTGCCAGCAGTCTCCGGGACAGGGGCCCCGAAAACATTCAGTACTTC. This chain connects TRBV12-3 or TRBV12-4 to TRBJ2-4, with 10 bases aligning to TRBD1. The CDR3 has 16 amino acids. After removal of 5 bases from V and 5 bases from J, the junction contained 9 bases not matched to a gene.

The chain uses TRBV5-1 and TRBJ1-1, with a tentative D call TRBD1 (5 bases). CDR1 SGHRS and CDR2 YFSETQ come from the germline V gene. Trimming took off 4 bases at V and 4 bases at J, with 14 bases between the two ends. The CDR3 runs 14 residues. In nucleotides, the CDR3 is TGCGCCAGCAGCACAGGACCGGGGAGCACTGAAGCTTTCTTT. It is translated as CASSTGPGSTEAFF.

This clonotype was recorded a few times. The chain uses TRBV3-1 and TRBJ1-1, with D maybe TRBD1 (6 bases). CDR1 and CDR2 (germline): LGHDT, YNNKEL (reference sequence). V was pared by 0 bases and J by 7 bases, with 24 bases between. The CDR3 sequence is 18 residues long. The CDR3 coding sequence is TGTGCCAGCAGCCAAGAATTTGGGCAGGGGAGGAGCCCTTATGAAGCTTTCTTT. It translates to CASSQEFGQGRSPYEAFF.